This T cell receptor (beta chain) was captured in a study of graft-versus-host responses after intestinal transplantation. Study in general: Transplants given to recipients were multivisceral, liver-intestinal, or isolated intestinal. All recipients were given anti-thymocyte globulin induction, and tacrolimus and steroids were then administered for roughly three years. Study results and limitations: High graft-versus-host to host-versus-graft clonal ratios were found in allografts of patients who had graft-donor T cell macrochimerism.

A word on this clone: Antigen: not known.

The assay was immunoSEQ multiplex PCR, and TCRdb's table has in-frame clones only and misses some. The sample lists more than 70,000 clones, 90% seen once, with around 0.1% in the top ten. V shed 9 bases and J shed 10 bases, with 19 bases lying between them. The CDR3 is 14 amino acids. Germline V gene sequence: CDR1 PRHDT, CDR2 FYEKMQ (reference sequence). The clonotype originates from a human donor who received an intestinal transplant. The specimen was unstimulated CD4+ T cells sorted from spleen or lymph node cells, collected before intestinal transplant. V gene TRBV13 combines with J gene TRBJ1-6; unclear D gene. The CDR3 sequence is CASTRGLTRSPLHF. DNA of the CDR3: TGTGCCAGTACCCGAGGACTAACAAGGTCACCCCTCCACTTT.